One and the same sample provided the 27 T cell receptor beta chains below, sequenced in a study of shared clonotypes between healthy human individuals. As defined, naive CD8 cells were CD45RO-negative and positively selected for CCR7, with terminally differentiated effector memory CD45RA+ cells excluded. Clones were read by immunoSEQ multiplex PCR, and TCRdb kept only the in-frame ones, dropping some. The sample shows some 2.1 million clones, just over 90% of them seen only once. Sequenced input: naive CD8+ T cells from PBMCs. The receptors stem from a man between 18 and 29 years old in good health. Some clones in this sample may be carry-over from other donors' samples.

This chain uses TRBV4-1 with TRBJ1-5, with TRBD1 matching 7 bases. The CDR3 has 17 residues. Germline lookup yields CDR1 MGHRA and CDR2 YSYEKL. Germline trimming cut 4 bases from V and 4 bases from J; bases unmatched to any gene: 13. In DNA form, the CDR3 reads TGCGCCAGCAGCCCAGCGACAGGGTCGTTTGAGAATCAGCCCCAGCATTTT. Translating gives CASSPATGSFENQPQHF.

The chain is built from TRBV5-1 and TRBJ1-1, with D perhaps TRBD1 (5 bases). This CDR3 region has 15 residues. Germline V gene lookup returns CDR1 SGHRS and CDR2 YFSETQ. Trimming shortened V by 5 bases and J by 3 bases, and 17 bases separated the two germline ends. CDR3 DNA: TGCGCCAGCAGTCTTCATGTTCGGGGGGACACTGAAGCTTTCTTT. Encoded protein: CASSLHVRGDTEAFF.

The gene calls are TRBV27 and TRBJ2-7; TRBD1 might be the D (5 bases). V lost 6 bases to trimming and J lost 1 base, with 19 bases between them. The CDR3 is 16 amino acids. Germline loops: CDR1 MNHEY, CDR2 SMNVEV (reference sequence). The CDR3 here is CASSPIGEVQSYEQYF. CDR3 in DNA: TGTGCCAGCAGCCCAATAGGGGAAGTCCAGTCCTACGAGCAGTACTTC.

The chain couples TRBV5-8 to TRBJ2-7; no reliable D call. The germline V and J ends were trimmed by 2 bases and 5 bases, with 14 bases remaining between them. The CDR3 runs to 14 residues. Germline V gives CDR1 SGHTS, CDR2 YDEGEE. CDR3 DNA sequence: TGTGCCAGCAGCTTTAGAGGCCTAGGCGACGAGCAGTACTTC. It translates to CASSFRGLGDEQYF.

The J gene is TRBJ2-5, the V gene TRBV7-9; 9 positions agree with TRBD1. Trimming took 5 bases from V and 1 from J; bases not matched to a gene: 8. Looked up from germline, CDR1 is SEHNR and CDR2 is FQNEAQ (reference sequence). The CDR3 runs 16 residues. CDR3 protein: CASSLSRTGAQETQYF. DNA of the CDR3: TGTGCCAGCAGCCTCTCGCGGACAGGGGCCCAAGAGACCCAGTACTTC.

This rearrangement joins TRBV10-3 to TRBJ2-5; weak D call: TRBD2 (5 bases). Near its end, the DNA agrees better with TRBJ2-7, so the J call may be wrong. The CDR3 contains 12 residues. Germline CDR1 is ENHRY and CDR2 is SYGVKD. CDR3 nucleotide sequence: TGTGCCATCAGTGACGGGAACTACGAGCAGTACTTC. Protein product: CAISDGNYEQYF.

V and J are TRBV7-9 and TRBJ2-7; no reliable D call. The V gene's germline CDR1 is SEHNR and CDR2 FQNEAQ (reference sequence). This CDR3 comprises 16 residues. The ends were cut back, 1 base at V and 5 bases at J, with 18 bases in the middle. CDR3 coding DNA: TGTGCCAGCAGCTTAGACCCGGCCTCGGTAGGCGACGAGCAGTACTTC. Residues: CASSLDPASVGDEQYF.

The chain carries TRBV29-1 and TRBJ2-7; D gene unclear. The germline V gene encodes CDR1 SQVTM and CDR2 ANQGSEA. The length of the CDR3 is 11 residues. Trimming removed 5 bases from V and 9 bases from J, with 14 bases in between. CDR3 DNA: TGCAGCGTTTTAGCAACGCGAGGGCAGTACTTC. This translates into CSVLATRGQYF.

V is TRBV27 and J is TRBJ1-1; D is perhaps TRBD1 (6 bases). The CDR3 covers 13 residues. The germline V gene encodes CDR1 MNHEY and CDR2 SMNVEV (reference sequence). V dropped 6 bases and J dropped 4 bases, with 12 bases sitting between them. This CDR3 reads CASSEQGITEAFF. In DNA form, the CDR3 reads TGTGCCAGCAGCGAACAGGGAATCACTGAAGCTTTCTTT.

The rearrangement joins TRBV28 to TRBJ2-5, with D unclear. V dropped 7 bases and J dropped 3 bases, with 15 bases sitting between them. CDR3 length equals 14 residues. The germline V gene encodes CDR1 MDHEN and CDR2 SYDVKM. CDR3 DNA: TGTGCCAGCACCCGGTCCGATCCTAAAGAGACCCAGTACTTC. Encoded protein: CASTRSDPKETQYF.

The rearrangement links TRBV15 to TRBJ2-1; TRBD1 matches 11 bases. Trimming took 1 base from V and 5 from J; bases not matched to a gene: 4. The CDR3 runs to 16 residues. In germline, CDR1 is LNHNV, CDR2 YYDKDF (reference sequence). The CDR3 DNA follows: TGTGCCACCAGCAGAGTCCGGGACAGGGGGGACAATGAGCAGTTCTTC. This gives the protein CATSRVRDRGDNEQFF.

CDR3 sequence: CASSPTGFGANVLTF. CDR3 nucleotide sequence: TGTGCCAGCAGCCCCACGGGTTTCGGGGCCAACGTCCTGACTTTC. The chain couples TRBV7-9 to TRBJ2-6, with no clear D. This CDR3 is 15 amino acids long. V shed 5 bases and J shed 4 bases, with 12 bases lying between them. Germline V gene data show CDR1 as SEHNR and CDR2 as FQNEAQ (reference sequence).

The V and J genes are TRBV29-1 and TRBJ2-1; 13 bases fit TRBD2. The ends lost 6 bases at V and 0 bases at J; junction bases unmatched: 5. This CDR3 is built from 16 residues. Germline CDR1 reads SQVTM; CDR2 reads ANQGSEA. The CDR3 spells CSVLGLAGNSYNEQFF. As DNA, the CDR3 is TGCAGCGTACTGGGACTAGCGGGAAACTCCTACAATGAGCAGTTCTTC.

The chain carries TRBV4-2 and TRBJ1-2; D not resolved. The length of the CDR3 is 16 residues. Germline CDR1 is LGHNA and CDR2 is YNFKEQ. With 1 base removed from V and 5 bases from J, the gap between germline ends came to 17 bases. The CDR3 DNA is TGTGCCAGCAGCCAAGGGTTCGTAGGGATCGGGTATGGCTACACCTTC. Amino acids: CASSQGFVGIGYGYTF.

The rearrangement links TRBV9 to TRBJ1-1, with D tentatively TRBD1 (5 bases). CDR3 length: 13 residues. Germline V lookup: CDR1 SGDLS, CDR2 YYNGEE. Trimming took 6 bases from V and 4 from J, leaving 13 bases between them. This CDR3 reads CASNSRESTEAFF. CDR3 in DNA: TGTGCCAGCAACAGCAGGGAGAGCACTGAAGCTTTCTTT.

The V gene is TRBV19, the J gene TRBJ2-1; D might be TRBD2 (6 bases). Germline CDR1 reads LNHDA; CDR2 reads SQIVND (reference sequence). The CDR3 has 15 amino acids. Trimming pared 5 bases from V and 0 bases from J, leaving 11 bases between. For the CDR3, the DNA is TGTGCCAGTAGTGCCGACGGGAGCTCCTACAATGAGCAGTTCTTC. This gives the protein CASSADGSSYNEQFF.

The chain joins TRBV4-2 to TRBJ2-7; possible D gene TRBD2, 5 bases. V was cut by 1 base and J by 5 bases, with 18 bases left in between. CDR3 length: 16 residues. Germline CDR1 and CDR2: LGHNA and YNFKEQ. Written as DNA, the CDR3 is TGTGCCAGCAGCCAAGTCGGGAACCTGGCCTTTAACGAGCAGTACTTC. Its protein is CASSQVGNLAFNEQYF.

This clone is a singleton in its sample. The CDR3 protein is CASSEGGSIYEQYF. In DNA, the CDR3 is TGTGCCAGCAGTGAGGGCGGCAGCATCTACGAGCAGTACTTC. J is TRBJ2-7 and V is TRBV6-1; D not certain. V gave up 3 bases and J gave up 3 bases, with 12 bases separating them. The CDR3 has 14 amino acids. Germline CDR1 is MNHNS and CDR2 is SASEGT.

This chain links TRBV5-4 with TRBJ2-3; the D is unclear. The CDR3 runs to 16 residues. The germline V gene has CDR1 SGHNT and CDR2 YYREEE (reference sequence). The V end lost 0 bases, the J end lost 0 bases, and 11 bases lay between the germline ends. DNA for the CDR3: TGTGCCAGCAGCTTGGGACCTACCCTTAGCACAGATACGCAGTATTTT. Protein sequence: CASSLGPTLSTDTQYF.

This sequence joins TRBV5-5 and TRBJ2-7; D gene uncertain. V dropped 4 bases and J dropped 3 bases, with 17 bases sitting between them. Looked up from germline, CDR1 is SGHKS and CDR2 is YYEKEE (reference sequence). This CDR3 spans 15 amino acids. The CDR3 sequence is CASSPGRSLGYEQYF. The CDR3, as DNA: TGTGCCAGCAGCCCCGGACGGAGCTTAGGCTACGAGCAGTACTTC.

This chain joins TRBV27 and TRBJ2-1; D not certain. Germline V gene sequence: CDR1 MNHEY, CDR2 SMNVEV (reference sequence). CDR3 length equals 15 residues. Trimming took off 3 bases at V and 4 bases at J, with 13 bases between the two ends. CDR3 sequence: CASSFTPFAYNEQFF. In nucleotides, the CDR3 is TGTGCCAGCAGTTTCACTCCTTTTGCATACAATGAGCAGTTCTTC.

The chain combines TRBV5-1 with TRBJ2-7; TRBD2 might be the D (6 bases). The V gene lost 2 bases and the J gene lost 3 bases, with 15 bases spanning the gap. CDR3 length: 15 amino acids. The germline CDR1 and CDR2 sequences are SGHRS and YFSETQ. Here the CDR3 reads CASSLNRDSNYEQYF. In DNA form, the CDR3 reads TGCGCCAGCAGCTTAAACCGGGACTCCAACTACGAGCAGTACTTC.

V usage is TRBV6-5 and J usage is TRBJ2-7, with 11 bases fitting TRBD2. V gave up 0 bases and J gave up 4 bases; unmatched junction bases: 5. The CDR3 covers 16 residues. Germline CDR1 MNHEY, CDR2 SVGAGI. The CDR3 loop reads CASSYSWGLAVYEQYF. CDR3 nucleotides: TGTGCCAGCAGTTACTCGTGGGGACTAGCGGTTTACGAGCAGTACTTC.

This chain joins TRBV7-9 and TRBJ2-1; D gene ambiguous. V was pared by 4 bases and J by 6 bases, with 7 bases between. The CDR3 consists of 12 residues. The germline V gene encodes CDR1 SEHNR and CDR2 FQNEAQ (reference sequence). CDR3 residues: CASSSFANEQFF. CDR3 DNA sequence: TGTGCCAGCAGCTCATTTGCCAATGAGCAGTTCTTC.

This clone has just one count. The chain recombines TRBV28 with TRBJ2-2; 9 bases are shared with TRBD1. The CDR3 is made up of 16 amino acids. Germline V lookup: CDR1 MDHEN, CDR2 SYDVKM. Trimming took 6 bases from V and 4 from J; bases not matched to a gene: 9. In DNA form, the CDR3 reads TGTGCCAGCAGCCCAGGACAGGGGTGGACCACCGGGGAGCTGTTTTTT. Amino acid sequence: CASSPGQGWTTGELFF. Full variable domain (rest looked up from reference TRBV28 and TRBJ2-2): DVKVTQSSRYLVKRTGEKVFLECVQDMDHENMFWYRQDPGLGLRLIYFSYDVKMKEKGDIPEGYSVSREKKERFSLILESASTNQTSMYLCASSPGQGWTTGELFFGEGSRLTVL.

The rearrangement links TRBV4-3 to TRBJ2-7; D uncertain. Germline CDR1 reads LGHNA; CDR2 reads YSLEER. The CDR3 runs to 13 residues. Trimming stripped 0 bases from V and 2 bases from J, with 5 bases between. The chain's CDR3 is CASSQDSPYEQYF. The CDR3 DNA follows: TGCGCCAGCAGCCAAGATAGCCCCTACGAGCAGTACTTC.

There are a few counts of this clone. V usage is TRBV10-2 and J usage is TRBJ1-1, with 7 bases identical to TRBD1. CDR1 is WSHSY and CDR2 is SAAADI in the germline V gene. With V trimmed by 7 bases and J by 7 bases, 12 bases remained unmatched. CDR3 size: 14 residues. The CDR3 DNA reads TGCGCCAGCAAACCGACAGGGCCCCTCGATGAAGCTTTCTTT. Translated: CASKPTGPLDEAFF.